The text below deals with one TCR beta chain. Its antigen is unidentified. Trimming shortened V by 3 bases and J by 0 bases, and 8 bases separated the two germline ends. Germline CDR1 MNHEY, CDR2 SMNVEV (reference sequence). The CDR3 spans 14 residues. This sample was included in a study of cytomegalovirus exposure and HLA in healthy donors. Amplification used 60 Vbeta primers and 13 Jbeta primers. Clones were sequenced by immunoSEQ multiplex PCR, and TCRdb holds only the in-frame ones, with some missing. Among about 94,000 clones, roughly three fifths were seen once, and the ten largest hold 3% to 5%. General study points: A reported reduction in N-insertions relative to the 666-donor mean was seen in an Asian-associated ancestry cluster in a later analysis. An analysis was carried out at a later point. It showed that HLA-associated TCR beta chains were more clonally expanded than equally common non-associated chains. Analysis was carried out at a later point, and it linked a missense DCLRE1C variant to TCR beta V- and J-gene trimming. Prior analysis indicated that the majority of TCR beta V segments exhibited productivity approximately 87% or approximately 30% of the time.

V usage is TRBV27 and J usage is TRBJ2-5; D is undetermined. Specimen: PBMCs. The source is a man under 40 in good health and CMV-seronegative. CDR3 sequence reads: CASSFWRNQETQYF. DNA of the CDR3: TGTGCCAGCAGTTTCTGGCGGAACCAAGAGACCCAGTACTTC.